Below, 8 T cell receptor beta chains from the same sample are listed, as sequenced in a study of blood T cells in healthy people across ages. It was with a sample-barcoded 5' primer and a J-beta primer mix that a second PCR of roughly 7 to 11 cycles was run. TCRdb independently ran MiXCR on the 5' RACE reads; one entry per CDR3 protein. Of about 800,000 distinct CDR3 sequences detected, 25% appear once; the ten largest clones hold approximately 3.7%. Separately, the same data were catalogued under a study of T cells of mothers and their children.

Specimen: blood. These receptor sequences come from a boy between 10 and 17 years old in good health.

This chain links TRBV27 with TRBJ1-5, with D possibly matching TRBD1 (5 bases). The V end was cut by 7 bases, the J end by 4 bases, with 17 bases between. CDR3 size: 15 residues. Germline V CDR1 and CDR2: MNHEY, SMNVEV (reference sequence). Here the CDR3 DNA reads TGTGCCAGCACCTTTTATAGGGGACCAAATCAGCCCCAGCATTTT. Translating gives CASTFYRGPNQPQHF.

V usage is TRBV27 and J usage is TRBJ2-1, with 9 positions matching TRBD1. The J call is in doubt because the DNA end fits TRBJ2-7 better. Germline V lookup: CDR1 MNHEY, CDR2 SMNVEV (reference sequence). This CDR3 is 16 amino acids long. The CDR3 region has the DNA TGTGCCAGCAGTTCCACCAGACAGGGGGTGACCTACGAGCAGTACTTC. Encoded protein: CASSSTRQGVTYEQYF.

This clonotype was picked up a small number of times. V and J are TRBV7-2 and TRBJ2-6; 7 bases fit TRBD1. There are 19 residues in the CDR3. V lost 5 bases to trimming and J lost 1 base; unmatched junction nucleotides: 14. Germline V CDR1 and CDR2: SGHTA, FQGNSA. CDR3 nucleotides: TGTGCCAGCAGCCCTTCCCAGGGGGTAAGGGTATCTGGGGCCAACGTCCTGACTTTC. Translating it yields CASSPSQGVRVSGANVLTF. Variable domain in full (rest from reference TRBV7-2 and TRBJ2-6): GAGVSQSPSNKVTEKGKDVELRCDPISGHTALYWYRQSLGQGLEFLIYFQGNSAPDKSGLPSDRFSAERTGGSVSTLTIQRTQQEDSAVYLCASSPSQGVRVSGANVLTFGAGSRLTVL.

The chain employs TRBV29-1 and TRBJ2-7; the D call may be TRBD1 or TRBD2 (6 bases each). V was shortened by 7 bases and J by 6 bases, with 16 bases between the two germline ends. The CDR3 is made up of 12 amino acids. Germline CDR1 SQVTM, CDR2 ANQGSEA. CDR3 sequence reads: CSAPGGGGEQYF. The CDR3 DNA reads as TGCAGCGCCCCCGGAGGGGGTGGCGAGCAGTACTTC.

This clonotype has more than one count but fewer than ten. The DNA of the CDR3 is TGTGCCAGCACCTCCACAGGGGCGTTCTACGAGCAGTACTTC. Its protein product is CASTSTGAFYEQYF. The rearrangement links TRBV28 to TRBJ2-7; 7 bases agree with TRBD1. The CDR3 length is 14 residues. Germline assignment: CDR1 MDHEN and CDR2 SYDVKM. V was pared by 7 bases and J by 3 bases, with 9 bases of the junction left unmatched.

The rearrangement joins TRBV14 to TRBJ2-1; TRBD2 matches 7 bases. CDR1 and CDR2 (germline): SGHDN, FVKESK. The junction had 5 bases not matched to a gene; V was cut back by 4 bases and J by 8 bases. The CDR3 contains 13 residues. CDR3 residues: CASSRDYKDEQFF. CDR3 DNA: TGTGCCAGCAGCCGGGACTATAAGGATGAGCAGTTCTTC.

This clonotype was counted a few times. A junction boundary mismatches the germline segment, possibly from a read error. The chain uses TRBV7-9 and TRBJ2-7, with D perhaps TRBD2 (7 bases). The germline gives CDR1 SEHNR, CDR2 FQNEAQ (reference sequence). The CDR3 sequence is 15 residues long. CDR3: CASSPQGGRGGEHYF. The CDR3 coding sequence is TGTGCCAGCAGCCCCCAGGGCGGCCGAGGGGGGGAGCACTACTTC.

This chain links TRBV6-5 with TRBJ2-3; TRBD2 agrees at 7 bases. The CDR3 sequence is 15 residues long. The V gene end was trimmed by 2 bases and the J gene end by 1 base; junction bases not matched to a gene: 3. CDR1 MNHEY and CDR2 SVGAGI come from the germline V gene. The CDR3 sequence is CASSYTLAGTDTQYF. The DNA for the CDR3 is TGTGCCAGCAGTTACACCCTAGCGGGCACAGATACGCAGTATTTT.